This T cell receptor beta chain was identified during a study of breast tumors, draining lymph nodes, adjacent tissues. Concerning this clonotype itself: Its specificity is not known. The conserved phenylalanine or tryptophan normally closing the CDR3 is absent here, so this likely arose from a read error.

The V end was cut by 0 bases, the J end by 0 bases, with 15 bases between. Germline V gene lookup returns CDR1 DFQATT and CDR2 SNEGSKA (reference sequence). This CDR3 has 17 amino acids. Points from the study as a whole: Luminal-like breast cancer showed significantly greater tumor-nontumor repertoire similarity than basal-like breast cancer did.

Via MiXCR, TCRdb re-called the multiplex PCR reads, giving one row per CDR3 protein. The sample records about 14,000 distinct CDR3 sequences, roughly 52% being singletons. The receptor was isolated from a female donor with breast cancer. Some clones in this sample may be carry-over from other donors' samples. V usage is TRBV20-1 and J usage is TRBJ1-3; D is unclear. Sequencing was done on a sample of tumor-adjacent breast tissue. The CDR3 loop is CSARDPARTLSGNTIYS. The DNA for the CDR3 is TGCAGTGCTAGAGATCCAGCCAGGACTCTCTCTGGAAACACCATATATTCA.